What follows are 25 T cell receptor beta chains derived from one specimen sequenced in a study of response to subunit inactivated influenza vaccine. TCRdb reprocessed the RT-PCR reads with MiXCR, giving one entry per CDR3 protein. The repertoire has 600,000 to 700,000 distinct CDR3 sequences, 13% to 15% of them found once; the top ten carry approximately 7.6%. The specimen was PBMCs from blood, collected around two weeks before vaccination. The source of these receptors is a middle-aged man who received an inactivated influenza vaccine.

The gene calls are TRBV28 and TRBJ2-1; no firm D call. This CDR3 comprises 12 residues. V lost 7 bases, J lost 7 bases, and 11 bases lay in between. Germline V gene sequence: CDR1 MDHEN, CDR2 SYDVKM. In nucleotides, the CDR3 is TGTGCCAGCAACGTAGACTGGAATGAGCAGTTCTTC. It yields the protein CASNVDWNEQFF.

V usage is TRBV11-2 and J usage is TRBJ2-2; D is perhaps TRBD1 or TRBD2 (5 bases each). Germline V gene data show CDR1 as SGHAT and CDR2 as FQNNGV. The CDR3 totals 16 residues. Trimming cost V 5 bases and J 3 bases, with 16 bases left between them. The CDR3 reads CASSQGTLVYTGELFF. The DNA for the CDR3 is TGTGCCAGCAGCCAAGGGACGTTAGTATACACCGGGGAGCTGTTTTTT.

This chain connects TRBV20-1 to TRBJ2-7; 8 bases are a match to TRBD2. Per the germline V gene, CDR1 is DFQATT and CDR2 is SNEGSKA (reference sequence). Trimming cost V 6 bases and J 7 bases; bases outside gene matches: 11. The CDR3 spans 13 residues. The CDR3 region has the DNA TGCAGTGCCGGTAATAGCGGGGTGGGGGAGCAGTACTTC. Its translation: CSAGNSGVGEQYF.

The chain combines TRBV29-1 with TRBJ2-5, with D uncertain. Germline V gives CDR1 SQVTM, CDR2 ANQGSEA. Trimming shortened V by 4 bases and J by 0 bases, and 9 bases separated the two germline ends. CDR3 length: 13 residues. The CDR3 nucleotides read TGCAGCGTTGTTATAAAATACCAAGAGACCCAGTACTTC. It is translated as CSVVIKYQETQYF.

This clonotype was counted once. The chain combines TRBV12-3 or TRBV12-4 with TRBJ2-3, with 8 bases lining up with TRBD2. Trimming cost V 3 bases and J 2 bases; bases outside gene matches: 4. This CDR3 has 15 residues. The CDR3 region is CASSFSGANTDTQYF. The CDR3 bases are TGTGCCAGCAGTTTTAGCGGGGCCAACACAGATACGCAGTATTTT.

The chain carries TRBV7-2 and TRBJ2-7; 10 bases map to TRBD2. V trimming: 2 bases; J trimming: 2 bases; junction bases outside the gene matches: 18. CDR3 length: 20 amino acids. Germline V gives CDR1 SGHTA, CDR2 FQGNSA. CDR3 sequence (DNA): TGTGCCAGCAGCTTACCGCGGGGGTGGTTAGCGGGGGGTGTGACCTACGAGCAGTACTTC. Protein: CASSLPRGWLAGGVTYEQYF.

At least ten counts were recorded for this clonotype. The chain carries TRBV12-3 or TRBV12-4 and TRBJ1-4; D remains ambiguous. Trimming removed 1 base at V and 4 bases at J, with 10 bases between. This CDR3 has 15 amino acids. CDR3 loop: CASSLGLTGNEKLFF. The CDR3 DNA reads TGTGCCAGCAGTTTAGGCCTCACGGGTAATGAAAAACTGTTTTTT.

This clonotype was observed a few times. The genes are TRBV20-1 and TRBJ2-5; D call uncertain. Between the trimmed V and J ends, which lost 2 bases and 5 bases, there was a span of 15 bases. The CDR3 is 14 amino acids. CDR1 is DFQATT and CDR2 is SNEGSKA in the germline V gene (reference sequence). CDR3 nucleotides: TGCAGTGCTAGAACTCCTCTGCGAGTGGAGACCCAGTACTTC. Its protein product is CSARTPLRVETQYF.

This clonotype was detected a few times. The CDR3 region has the DNA TGCGCCAGCAGCCAAGGCCAGGGTGCGGAGACCTATGGCTACACCTTC. Its translation: CASSQGQGAETYGYTF. The rearrangement links TRBV4-1 to TRBJ1-2; D perhaps matches TRBD1 (5 bases). The CDR3 consists of 16 residues. V shed 1 base and J shed 4 bases, with 16 bases lying between them. CDR1 MGHRA and CDR2 YSYEKL come from the germline V gene.

This clonotype was detected only a few times. The rearrangement uses TRBV24-1 and TRBJ2-6; D perhaps matches TRBD2 (6 bases). Trimming stripped 4 bases from V and 4 bases from J, with 10 bases between. Germline V CDR1 and CDR2: KGHDR, SFDVKD. This CDR3 is built from 15 residues. The CDR3 sequence is CATSEGGTGANVLTF. CDR3 bases: TGTGCCACCAGTGAGGGCGGGACCGGGGCCAACGTCCTGACTTTC.

This clonotype has a handful of counts. The rearrangement joins TRBV10-3 to TRBJ1-5; perhaps TRBD1 as D (6 bases). The CDR3 contains 15 residues. The germline V gene encodes CDR1 ENHRY and CDR2 SYGVKD. Trimming took off 0 bases at V and 4 bases at J, with 10 bases between the two ends. The CDR3 bases are TGTGCCATCAGTGAGTCGTCAGGGGAAAATCAGCCCCAGCATTTT. It specifies CAISESSGENQPQHF.

This clonotype has more than one count but fewer than ten. The chain carries TRBV20-1 and TRBJ2-3; D is perhaps TRBD1 (6 bases). This CDR3 contains 11 residues. CDR1 is DFQATT, CDR2 SNEGSKA, per germline (reference sequence). V lost 7 bases to trimming and J lost 5 bases, with 10 bases between them. The CDR3 DNA sequence: TGCAGTGTCTGGGGGCGAGATACGCAGTATTTT. Residues: CSVWGRDTQYF.

This clonotype was seen only a few times. The rearrangement joins TRBV6-1 to TRBJ1-4, with no clear D. Trimming removed 6 bases from V and 3 bases from J, with 14 bases in between. Germline values: CDR1 MNHNS, CDR2 SASEGT. This CDR3 is built from 15 residues. The CDR3 coding sequence is TGTGCCAGCAGGGACGTCAGAAGGGCTAATGAAAAACTGTTTTTT. Protein product: CASRDVRRANEKLFF.

This clonotype was observed many times. The chain employs TRBV5-1 and TRBJ2-5; possibly TRBD1 for D (6 bases). Germline CDR1 and CDR2: SGHRS and YFSETQ. V dropped 4 bases and J dropped 1 base, with 11 bases sitting between them. The CDR3 contains 14 residues. CDR3 residues: CASSRGQPQETQYF. Here the CDR3 DNA reads TGCGCCAGCAGCCGCGGACAGCCCCAAGAGACCCAGTACTTC. Full variable domain (rest looked up from reference TRBV5-1 and TRBJ2-5): KAGVTQTPRYLIKTRGQQVTLSCSPISGHRSVSWYQQTPGQGLQFLFEYFSETQRNKGNFPGRFSGRQFSNSRSEMNVSTLELGDSALYLCASSRGQPQETQYFGPGTRLLVL.

This clonotype was picked up many times. The CDR3 loop reads CASRLAGGNTGELFF. For the CDR3, the DNA is TGTGCCAGCCGACTAGCGGGGGGGAACACCGGGGAGCTGTTTTTT. The chain links TRBV11-2 to TRBJ2-2; 13 nucleotides line up with TRBD2. The CDR3 has 15 residues. J was trimmed by 1 base and V by 8 bases; bases with no gene match: 1. CDR1 is SGHAT, CDR2 FQNNGV, per germline. The entire variable domain, with the rest obtained from reference TRBV11-2 and TRBJ2-2, is as follows: EAGVAQSPRYKIIEKRQSVAFWCNPISGHATLYWYQQILGQGPKLLIQFQNNGVVDDSQLPKDRFSAERLKGVDSTLKIQPAKLEDSAVYLCASRLAGGNTGELFFGEGSRLTVL.

The rearrangement uses TRBV20-1 and TRBJ1-5; TRBD1 matches 7 bases. Germline V lookup: CDR1 DFQATT, CDR2 SNEGSKA (reference sequence). V gave up 6 bases and J gave up 8 bases; unmatched junction bases: 13. The CDR3 spans 14 residues. Here the CDR3 DNA reads TGCAGTGCAATACAGGGGTCTAGCGGGAAGCCCCAGCATTTT. This translates into CSAIQGSSGKPQHF.

This clonotype was observed a handful of times. The chain combines TRBV15 with TRBJ2-4; D remains ambiguous. The V gene's germline CDR1 is LNHNV and CDR2 YYDKDF (reference sequence). The CDR3 length is 17 residues. V was shortened by 1 base and J by 0 bases, with 13 bases between the two germline ends. DNA of the CDR3: TGTGCCACCAGCAGAGGTAGTAGTCCCGTAGCCAAAAACATTCAGTACTTC. It encodes CATSRGSSPVAKNIQYF.

This clonotype was picked up many times. J is TRBJ2-3 and V is TRBV30, with TRBD2 identical over 9 bases. CDR1 is GTSNPN, CDR2 SVGIG, per germline (reference sequence). Germline trimming cut 1 base from V and 6 bases from J; bases unmatched to any gene: 5. There are 14 residues in the CDR3. The CDR3 DNA follows: TGTGCCTGGAGTGGGGTAGCGGGAGCCGATACGCAGTATTTT. Protein: CAWSGVAGADTQYF.

The chain has TRBV6-6 and TRBJ2-5; D uncertain. The CDR3 totals 13 residues. Looked up from germline, CDR1 is MNHNY and CDR2 is SVGAGI (reference sequence). Trimming shortened V by 6 bases and J by 0 bases, and 8 bases separated the two germline ends. The CDR3 DNA is TGTGCCAGCAGCTACCAGTACCAAGAGACCCAGTACTTC. Its protein product is CASSYQYQETQYF.

The rearrangement uses TRBV4-3 and TRBJ2-7; D ambiguous. CDR1 is LGHNA, CDR2 YSLEER, per germline. V gave up 1 base and J gave up 2 bases, with 6 bases separating them. The CDR3 sequence is 13 residues long. CDR3 sequence: CASSQAVAYEQYF. The CDR3 coding sequence is TGCGCCAGCAGCCAAGCGGTGGCCTACGAGCAGTACTTC.

The sample holds many counts of this clonotype. This sequence joins TRBV12-3 or TRBV12-4 and TRBJ2-1, with 12 bases matching TRBD2. CDR3 length: 21 amino acids. The V gene end was trimmed by 6 bases and the J gene end by 0 bases; junction bases not matched to a gene: 18. The CDR3 spells CASRSAPGTSGPRSSYNEQFF. The CDR3 nucleotides are TGTGCCAGCAGGTCAGCCCCCGGGACTAGCGGGCCACGGAGCTCCTACAATGAGCAGTTCTTC.

This clonotype showed up just a few times. The chain recombines TRBV19 with TRBJ2-3; D is unresolved. V lost 6 bases and J lost 6, with 13 bases in between. The CDR3 is 13 amino acids. Germline CDR1 and CDR2: LNHDA and SQIVND (reference sequence). The CDR3 is CASSPSDGDTQYF. The DNA for the CDR3 is TGTGCCAGTAGCCCTTCGGACGGGGATACGCAGTATTTT.

This chain uses TRBV29-1 with TRBJ1-4; weak D call: TRBD1 (5 bases). Germline CDR1 SQVTM, CDR2 ANQGSEA. Deletions cut 6 bases from V and 4 bases from J, with 18 bases between. CDR3 size: 15 residues. Written as DNA, the CDR3 is TGCAGCGTCAAACGGGGGATAGACCATAATGAAAAACTGTTTTTT. This translates into CSVKRGIDHNEKLFF. Supplemented by reference TRBV29-1 and TRBJ1-4, the full variable domain reads SAVISQKPSRDICQRGTSLTIQCQVDSQVTMMFWYRQQPGQSLTLIATANQGSEATYESGFVIDKFPISRPNLTFSTLTVSNMSPEDSSIYLCSVKRGIDHNEKLFFGSGTQLSVL.

V usage is TRBV10-3 and J usage is TRBJ1-2; the match to TRBD1 covers 8 bases. The V segment lost 3 bases and the J segment 0 bases; nucleotides outside the gene matches: 6. The germline gives CDR1 ENHRY, CDR2 SYGVKD. CDR3 length equals 16 residues. In DNA form, the CDR3 reads TGTGCCATCAGTGACAGCTGGGGACAGGCTAACTATGGCTACACCTTC. Its translation is CAISDSWGQANYGYTF.

This clonotype showed up just a few times. This chain uses TRBV28 with TRBJ2-7; D is possibly TRBD1 (6 bases). The CDR3 extends over 13 amino acids. Trimming cost V 6 bases and J 0 bases, with 9 bases left between them. Germline V gene sequence: CDR1 MDHEN, CDR2 SYDVKM. This CDR3 is CASSAGASYEQYF. The CDR3 DNA reads TGTGCCAGCAGCGCAGGGGCCTCCTACGAGCAGTACTTC.